This passage covers 3 T cell receptor beta chains from one sample sequenced in a study of cytomegalovirus exposure and HLA in healthy donors. Libraries were prepared by immunoSEQ multiplex PCR; TCRdb keeps only in-frame clonotypes and omits some of them. The sample includes roughly 120,000 clones, approximately 88% of them seen just once. The specimen sequenced was PBMCs. All receptors derive from a man aged 18 to 35 in good health and CMV-seronegative.

The chain couples TRBV7-6 to TRBJ1-3, with 11 bases that match TRBD1. Germline trimming cut 0 bases from V and 0 bases from J; bases unmatched to any gene: 10. This CDR3 region has 20 residues. Per germline, CDR1 SGHVS and CDR2 FNYEAQ. CDR3 nucleotide sequence: TGTGCCAGCAGCTTAGCTTTAGGACAGGGGGCCGATTTCTCTGGAAACACCATATATTTT. Protein product: CASSLALGQGADFSGNTIYF.

This clone was seen only once. The V call is TRBV27, the J call TRBJ1-5; 7 bases fit TRBD1. CDR1 is MNHEY and CDR2 is SMNVEV in the germline V gene (reference sequence). This CDR3 has 17 amino acids. V was clipped by 8 bases and J by 0 bases; unmatched bases: 13. The DNA of the CDR3 is TGTGCCAGCTCAACGACTGGGACAGAATATAGCAATCAGCCCCAGCATTTT. This encodes CASSTTGTEYSNQPQHF.

This clone appeared a single time. The rearrangement links TRBV27 to TRBJ2-1, with TRBD2 identical over 8 bases. CDR3 length: 16 residues. J lost 7 bases, V lost 5 bases, and 13 bases had no gene match. Germline V CDR1 and CDR2: MNHEY, SMNVEV (reference sequence). The CDR3 loop is CASSPKAGVTGNEQFF. The DNA for the CDR3 is TGTGCCAGCAGTCCTAAAGCGGGGGTTACTGGGAATGAGCAGTTCTTC.